These T cell receptor beta chains were read from a single sample in a study of T cells after yellow fever vaccination. TCRdb re-analysed the 5' RACE reads in MiXCR, keeping a single row per CDR3 protein. The table includes more than 300,000 distinct CDR3 sequences, 3.5% to 4.5% detected once. The material was PBMCs, obtained 15 days after the yellow fever booster vaccination. Receptors were obtained from a man in his late teens or twenties who received the YFV17D yellow fever vaccine. The conserved cysteine and the conserved F or W are not part of the CDR3 here.

J: TRBJ1-3
V: TRBV29-1
CDR3: SVLVRGGSGNTIY

J: TRBJ1-1
V: TRBV20-1
CDR3: SAQGGGTEAF

J: TRBJ2-3
V: TRBV24-1
CDR3: ATRDGRTSTDTQY

J: TRBJ1-2
V: TRBV20-1
CDR3: SASDPGLQGYGYT

J: TRBJ2-5
V: TRBV7-2
CDR3: ASSLLGMGQY

J: TRBJ2-2
V: TRBV12-3/TRBV12-4
CDR3: ASSRPTGNTGELF

J: TRBJ2-1
V: TRBV12-3/TRBV12-4
CDR3: ASIARGTGLNEQF

J: TRBJ2-2
V: TRBV20-1
CDR3: SASKGASGELF

J: TRBJ1-3
V: TRBV20-1
CDR3: SARPGTGPGNTIY

J: TRBJ2-1
V: TRBV4-3
CDR3: ASSPTKTGSSYNEQF

J: TRBJ2-3
V: TRBV7-2
CDR3: ASSLRGGEGDTQY

J: TRBJ2-3
V: TRBV5-1
CDR3: GSSASGGGDTQY

J: TRBJ1-3
V: TRBV6-5
CDR3: ASSYLRPGYSGNTIY

J: TRBJ1-5
V: TRBV5-6
CDR3: ASSLGPSANQPQH

J: TRBJ1-6
V: TRBV10-3
CDR3: AISDRGFSPLH

J: TRBJ2-2
V: TRBV7-2
CDR3: ASRLLAGDTGELF

J: TRBJ2-1
V: TRBV5-6
CDR3: ASSLWGSYNEQF

J: TRBJ1-1
V: TRBV5-1
CDR3: ASSLNLASWNTEAF

J: TRBJ1-5
V: TRBV12-3/TRBV12-4
CDR3: ASRGTHSNQPQH

J: TRBJ1-2
V: TRBV6-6
CDR3: ASSRDRGGAPGYT

J: TRBJ2-3
V: TRBV7-2
CDR3: ASRAWGDTDTQY

J: TRBJ2-5
V: TRBV18
CDR3: ATASQSQETQY

J: TRBJ1-1
V: TRBV7-6
CDR3: ASSLNLPGAEAF

J: TRBJ2-1
V: TRBV21-1
CDR3: ASSALGDRGVNEQF

J: TRBJ1-2
V: TRBV12-5
CDR3: ASAPTMTYGYT

J: TRBJ1-6
V: TRBV5-4
CDR3: ASSLDLRNSPLH

J: TRBJ1-2
V: TRBV12-3/TRBV12-4
CDR3: ASSPTGGPYGYT

J: TRBJ2-7
V: TRBV12-2
CDR3: ASRSGGASCLIPGNEQY

J: TRBJ2-3
V: TRBV12-3/TRBV12-4
CDR3: ASSIMWGGGAADTQY

J: TRBJ2-1
V: TRBV7-9
CDR3: ASGLDRGYNEQF

J: TRBJ2-7
V: TRBV7-2
CDR3: ASSSRTLDYEQY

J: TRBJ2-3
V: TRBV12-3/TRBV12-4
CDR3: ASSFIQGADTQY